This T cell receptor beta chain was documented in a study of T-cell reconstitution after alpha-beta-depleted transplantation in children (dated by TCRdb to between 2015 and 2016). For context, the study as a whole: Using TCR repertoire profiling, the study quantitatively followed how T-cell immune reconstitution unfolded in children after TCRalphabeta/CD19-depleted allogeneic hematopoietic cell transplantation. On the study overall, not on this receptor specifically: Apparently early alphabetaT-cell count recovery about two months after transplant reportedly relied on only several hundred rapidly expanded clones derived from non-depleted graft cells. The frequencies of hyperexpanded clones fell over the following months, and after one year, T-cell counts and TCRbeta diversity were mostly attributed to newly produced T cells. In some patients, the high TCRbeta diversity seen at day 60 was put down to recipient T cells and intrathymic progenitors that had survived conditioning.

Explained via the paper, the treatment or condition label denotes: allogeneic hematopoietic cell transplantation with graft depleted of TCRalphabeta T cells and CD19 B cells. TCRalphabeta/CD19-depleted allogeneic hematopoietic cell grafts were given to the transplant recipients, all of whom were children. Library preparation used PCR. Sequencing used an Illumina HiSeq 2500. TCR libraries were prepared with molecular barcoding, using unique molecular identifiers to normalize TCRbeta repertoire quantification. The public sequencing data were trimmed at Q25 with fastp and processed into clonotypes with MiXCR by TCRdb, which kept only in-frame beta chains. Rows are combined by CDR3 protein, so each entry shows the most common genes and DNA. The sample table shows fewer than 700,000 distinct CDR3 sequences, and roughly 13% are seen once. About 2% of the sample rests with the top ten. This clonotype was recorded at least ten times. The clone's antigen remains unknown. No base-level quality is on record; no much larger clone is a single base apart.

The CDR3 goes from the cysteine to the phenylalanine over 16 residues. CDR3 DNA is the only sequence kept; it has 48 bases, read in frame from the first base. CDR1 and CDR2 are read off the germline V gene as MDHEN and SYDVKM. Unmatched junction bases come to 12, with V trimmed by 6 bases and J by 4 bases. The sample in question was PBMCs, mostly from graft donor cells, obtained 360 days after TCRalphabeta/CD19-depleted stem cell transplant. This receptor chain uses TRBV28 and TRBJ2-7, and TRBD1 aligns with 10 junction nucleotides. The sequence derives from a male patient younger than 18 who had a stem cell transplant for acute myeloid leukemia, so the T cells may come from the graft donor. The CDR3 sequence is CASSYPLGQGGYEQYF. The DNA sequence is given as TGTGCCAGCAGCTACCCGCTCGGACAGGGGGGGTACGAGCAGTACTTC. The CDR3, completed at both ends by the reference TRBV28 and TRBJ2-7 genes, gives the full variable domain DVKVTQSSRYLVKRTGEKVFLECVQDMDHENMFWYRQDPGLGLRLIYFSYDVKMKEKGDIPEGYSVSREKKERFSLILESASTNQTSMYLCASSYPLGQGGYEQYFGPGTRLTVT.